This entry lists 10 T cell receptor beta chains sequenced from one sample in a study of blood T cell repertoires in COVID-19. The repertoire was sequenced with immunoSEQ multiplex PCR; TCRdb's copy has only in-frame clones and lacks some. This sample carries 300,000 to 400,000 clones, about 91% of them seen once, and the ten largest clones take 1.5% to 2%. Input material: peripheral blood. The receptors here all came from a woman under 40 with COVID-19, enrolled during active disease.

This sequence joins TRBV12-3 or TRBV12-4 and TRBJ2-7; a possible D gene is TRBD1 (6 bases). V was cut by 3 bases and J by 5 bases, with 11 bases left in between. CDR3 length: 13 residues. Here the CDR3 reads CASSFGQRDEQYF. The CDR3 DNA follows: TGTGCCAGCAGTTTTGGACAGCGAGACGAGCAGTACTTC.

CDR3 nucleotides: TGTGCCAGCAGCTCCATCTATGGCTCCTACGAGCAGTACTTC. It is translated as CASSSIYGSYEQYF. The chain carries TRBV7-6 and TRBJ2-7; D uncertain. Germline values: CDR1 SGHVS, CDR2 FNYEAQ. V lost 4 bases, J lost 0 bases, and 10 bases lay in between. This CDR3 comprises 14 residues.

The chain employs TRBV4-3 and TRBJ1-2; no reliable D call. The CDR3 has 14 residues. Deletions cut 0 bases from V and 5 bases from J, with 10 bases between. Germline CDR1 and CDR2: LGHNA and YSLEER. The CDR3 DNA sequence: TGCGCCAGCAGCCAAGATGGTTCGGGTTATGGCTACACCTTC. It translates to CASSQDGSGYGYTF.

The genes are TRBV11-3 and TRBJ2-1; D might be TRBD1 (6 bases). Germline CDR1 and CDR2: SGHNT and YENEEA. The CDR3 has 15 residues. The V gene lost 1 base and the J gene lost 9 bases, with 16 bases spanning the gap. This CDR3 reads CASSLGFQGSGEQFF. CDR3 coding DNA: TGTGCCAGCAGCTTAGGATTTCAGGGGAGTGGTGAGCAGTTCTTC.

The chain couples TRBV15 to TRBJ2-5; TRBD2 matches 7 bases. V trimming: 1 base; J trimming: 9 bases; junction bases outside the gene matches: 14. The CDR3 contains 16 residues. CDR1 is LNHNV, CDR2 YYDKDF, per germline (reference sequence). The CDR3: CATSRVAGVREEAQYF. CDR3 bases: TGTGCCACCAGCAGAGTTGCGGGGGTTAGGGAGGAGGCCCAGTACTTC.

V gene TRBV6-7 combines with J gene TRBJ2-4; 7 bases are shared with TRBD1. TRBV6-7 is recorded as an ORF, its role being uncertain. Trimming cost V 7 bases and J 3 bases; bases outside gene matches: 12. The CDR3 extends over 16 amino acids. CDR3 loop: CASTRTGGLNKNIQYF. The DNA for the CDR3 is TGTGCCAGCACCAGGACAGGCGGGTTGAACAAAAACATTCAGTACTTC.

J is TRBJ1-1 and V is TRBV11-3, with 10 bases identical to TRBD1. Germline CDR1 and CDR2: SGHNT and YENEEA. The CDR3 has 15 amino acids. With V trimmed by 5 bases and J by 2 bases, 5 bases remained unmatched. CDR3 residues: CASSTGTGDNTEAFF. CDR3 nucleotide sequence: TGTGCCAGCAGCACAGGGACAGGGGATAACACTGAAGCTTTCTTT.

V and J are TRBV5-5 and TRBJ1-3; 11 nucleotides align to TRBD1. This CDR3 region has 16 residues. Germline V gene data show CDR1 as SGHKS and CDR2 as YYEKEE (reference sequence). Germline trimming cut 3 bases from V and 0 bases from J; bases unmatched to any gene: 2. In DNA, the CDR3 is TGTGCCAGCAGCTCTGGGACAGGGGGCTCTGGAAACACCATATATTTT. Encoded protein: CASSSGTGGSGNTIYF.

The CDR3 sequence: CASSYAGGQNSPLHF. CDR3 nucleotides: TGTGCCAGCAGTTACGCAGGGGGCCAGAATTCACCCCTCCACTTT. This sequence joins TRBV6-6 and TRBJ1-6, with TRBD1 matching over 8 bases. The CDR3 contains 15 residues. The ends lost 2 bases at V and 7 bases at J; junction bases unmatched: 4. CDR1 MNHNY and CDR2 SVGAGI come from the germline V gene (reference sequence).

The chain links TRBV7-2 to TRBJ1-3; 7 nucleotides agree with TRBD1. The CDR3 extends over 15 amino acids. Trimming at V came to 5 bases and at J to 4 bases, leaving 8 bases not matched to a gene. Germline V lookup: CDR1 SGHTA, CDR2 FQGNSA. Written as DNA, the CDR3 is TGTGCCAGCAGCCGGGCCGGGACAGCCGGAAACACCATATATTTT. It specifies CASSRAGTAGNTIYF.